This T cell receptor (beta chain) is drawn from a study of control samples from healthy donors and cancer patients. Data came from immunoSEQ multiplex PCR; TCRdb stores just in-frame clones and leaves some out. The repertoire holds 57,000 or so clones, with about 93% as singletons. The CDR3 consists of 14 residues. The germline V gene encodes CDR1 KGHSH and CDR2 LQKENI. V lost 1 base, J lost 0 bases, and 7 bases lay in between. Input material: blood. This chain connects TRBV18 to TRBJ2-7; D may correspond to TRBD1 or TRBD2 (5 bases each). The sequence came from a man aged 30 to 45 in good health. CDR3: CASSPRDLSYEQYF. In nucleotides, the CDR3 is TGTGCCAGCTCACCACGGGACCTCTCCTACGAGCAGTACTTC.